The 8 T cell receptor beta chains presented below share a single source sample, sequenced in a study of shared clonotypes between healthy human individuals. Repertoires were generated with immunoSEQ multiplex PCR, while TCRdb's copy carries only in-frame clones and drops some. In the table there are roughly 2.2 million clones, about 90% of which are singletons. Sequenced: naive CD4+ T cells from PBMCs. As for subset: CD45RA+ positively selected. The receptors here all came from a man between 18 and 35 years old in good health. Some clones in this sample may be carry-over from other donors' samples.

The chain couples TRBV5-1 to TRBJ2-1; no firm D call. The CDR3 loop spans 15 amino acids. Trimming pared 0 bases from V and 6 bases from J, leaving 13 bases between. Looked up from germline, CDR1 is SGHRS and CDR2 is YFSETQ. CDR3 DNA: TGCGCCAGCAGCTTGGCCACGGTTATCGGCAATGAGCAGTTCTTC. This codes for CASSLATVIGNEQFF.

In this sample, this clone turned up a few times. V gene TRBV30 combines with J gene TRBJ1-2; 9 bases align to TRBD1. V lost 4 bases to trimming and J lost 4 bases; unmatched junction nucleotides: 4. Germline CDR1 GTSNPN, CDR2 SVGIG (reference sequence). CDR3 length: 13 residues. The CDR3 reads CAWNQDRGYGYTF. CDR3 sequence (DNA): TGTGCCTGGAATCAGGACAGGGGCTATGGCTACACCTTC.

The J gene is TRBJ2-3, the V gene TRBV13; TRBD2 is a possible D gene (6 bases). Germline CDR1 is PRHDT and CDR2 is FYEKMQ (reference sequence). This CDR3 comprises 18 residues. Trimming shortened V by 2 bases and J by 9 bases, and 27 bases separated the two germline ends. The CDR3 coding sequence is TGTGCCAGCAGCTTAAGCCCTAGATTCCCAACAGACGCGGGGACGCAGTATTTT. As protein: CASSLSPRFPTDAGTQYF. The whole variable domain, filled in from reference TRBV13 and TRBJ2-3, reads AAGVIQSPRHLIKEKRETATLKCYPIPRHDTVYWYQQGPGQDPQFLISFYEKMQSDKGSIPDRFSAQQFSDYHSELNMSSLELGDSALYFCASSLSPRFPTDAGTQYFGPGTRLTVL.

The chain has TRBV5-1 and TRBJ2-2; D remains ambiguous. In germline, CDR1 is SGHRS, CDR2 YFSETQ. This CDR3 has 16 amino acids. V was pared by 4 bases and J by 5 bases, with 18 bases between. The CDR3 bases are TGCGCCAGCAGCCTGATGGCGGCGGACCCGACCGGGGAGCTGTTTTTT. Protein sequence: CASSLMAADPTGELFF.

This sequence joins TRBV6-6 and TRBJ1-1; weak D call: TRBD1 (6 bases). The CDR3 runs 13 residues. Trimming shortened V by 0 bases and J by 6 bases, and 8 bases separated the two germline ends. The germline CDR1 and CDR2 sequences are MNHNY and SVGAGI (reference sequence). The CDR3 reads CASSYSPGAEAFF. In DNA form, the CDR3 reads TGTGCCAGCAGTTACTCGCCAGGGGCTGAAGCTTTCTTT.

The rearrangement uses TRBV7-9 and TRBJ2-5; D call uncertain. The CDR3 totals 14 residues. The V gene lost 4 bases and the J gene lost 7 bases, with 16 bases spanning the gap. CDR1 is SEHNR and CDR2 is FQNEAQ in the germline V gene (reference sequence). The DNA of the CDR3 is TGTGCCAGCAGCTCCACGTCACCGCAGGCGACCCAGTACTTC. This translates into CASSSTSPQATQYF.

This chain joins TRBV7-2 and TRBJ2-1; perhaps TRBD2 as D (6 bases). In germline, CDR1 is SGHTA, CDR2 FQGNSA. CDR3 length: 14 amino acids. V lost 5 bases and J 7 bases, leaving 15 bases between the germline ends. The CDR3 DNA follows: TGTGCCAGCAGCCGGGTCCCTAGCGCTAATGAGCAGTTCTTC. Its protein is CASSRVPSANEQFF.

The chain recombines TRBV18 with TRBJ1-1; weak D call: TRBD1 (6 bases). The CDR3 is 15 amino acids. The germline V gene has CDR1 KGHSH and CDR2 LQKENI. Deletions cut 3 bases from V and 0 bases from J, with 11 bases between. CDR3 region: CASSPRTEMNTEAFF. The CDR3 DNA reads as TGTGCCAGCTCACCTCGGACAGAGATGAACACTGAAGCTTTCTTT.